Presented here are 2 T cell receptor beta chains from one specimen sequenced in a study of molecular identifiers for immune sequencing clone quantification. TCRdb recomputed calls from the PCR reads with MiXCR, one row per CDR3 protein. The profile shows under 600,000 distinct CDR3 sequences, 20% to 25% of them singletons. The specimen sequenced was naive CD8+ T cells from blood, with Jurkat cell RNA spiked in. Specified subset: FACS-sorted CD8+CD4-CCR7+CD45RA+ naive T cells. These receptors were obtained from a human donor in good health. Some libraries in this study had Jurkat cell RNA spiked in.

This clonotype was seen repeatedly, ten times or more. This chain joins TRBV6-6 and TRBJ2-1; 11 bases align to TRBD2. The V gene end was trimmed by 2 bases and the J gene end by 6 bases; junction bases not matched to a gene: 3. The CDR3 contains 15 residues. Per the germline V gene, CDR1 is MNHNY and CDR2 is SVGAGI (reference sequence). The CDR3 loop is CASSYASGGTNEQFF. The CDR3 nucleotides are TGTGCCAGCAGTTACGCTAGCGGGGGGACCAATGAGCAGTTCTTC.

This clonotype was seen a handful of times. The CDR3 reads CASSYSVGNTEAFF. CDR3 in DNA: TGTGCCAGCAGTTACTCAGTAGGAAACACTGAAGCTTTCTTT. The chain couples TRBV6-5 to TRBJ1-1; D is ambiguous. The CDR3 extends over 14 amino acids. Trimming left V 0 bases short and J 2 bases short, with 7 bases between. In germline, CDR1 is MNHEY, CDR2 SVGAGI.